This passage covers 10 T cell receptor beta chains from one sample sequenced in a study of blood T cells in healthy people across ages. PCR was performed a second time for about 6 to 12 cycles using a sample-barcoded 5' primer and a J-beta primer mix. MiXCR, applied by TCRdb to the 5' RACE reads, yields one record per CDR3 protein. The sample lists about 1,400,000 distinct CDR3 sequences, 40% to 50% occurring once. The sequencing sample was made of blood. These TCRs come from a woman under 30 in good health.

V is TRBV27 and J is TRBJ2-7; a weak D match, TRBD1 (6 bases). In germline, CDR1 is MNHEY, CDR2 SMNVEV (reference sequence). This CDR3 contains 14 residues. Deletions cut 4 bases from V and 4 bases from J, with 14 bases between. This CDR3 is CASSSDRFQYEQYF. The CDR3 coding sequence is TGTGCCAGCAGTTCCGACAGGTTTCAGTACGAGCAGTACTTC.

In its sample, this clonotype was seen a few times. The chain recombines TRBV3-1 with TRBJ1-2, with D maybe TRBD1 (6 bases). This CDR3 comprises 16 residues. Deletions cut 1 base from V and 7 bases from J, with 19 bases between. The V gene's germline CDR1 is LGHDT and CDR2 YNNKEL (reference sequence). CDR3 amino acids: CASSQGQLGGAGGYTF. CDR3 nucleotide sequence: TGTGCCAGCAGCCAAGGACAGCTGGGGGGCGCGGGTGGCTACACCTTC.

This chain uses TRBV29-1 with TRBJ2-2; D not resolved. Trimming took off 6 bases at V and 2 bases at J, with 7 bases between the two ends. Germline lookup yields CDR1 SQVTM and CDR2 ANQGSEA. The CDR3 consists of 12 residues. For the CDR3, the DNA is TGCAGCGTACAGAAAAACACCGGGGAGCTGTTTTTT. Protein product: CSVQKNTGELFF.

The chain uses TRBV18 and TRBJ2-5, with D perhaps assigned TRBD1 or TRBD2 (5 bases each). The V end lost 8 bases, the J end lost 11 bases, and 21 bases lay between the germline ends. Germline V gene lookup returns CDR1 KGHSH and CDR2 LQKENI. The CDR3 is 13 residues long. The CDR3 region is CASVRDGQGEQYF. The CDR3 coding sequence is TGTGCCAGCGTGAGGGACGGCCAAGGAGAGCAGTACTTC.

This clonotype was observed a handful of times. The V gene is TRBV24-1, the J gene TRBJ2-7, with 11 bases identical to TRBD1. Matching the DNA end better, TRBJ2-5 makes the J call doubtful. Germline V gene lookup returns CDR1 KGHDR and CDR2 SFDVKD. This CDR3 contains 18 residues. In DNA form, the CDR3 reads TGTGCCACCAGTGATTTCTTAGGGACAGGGGGATTATCAGAGACCCAGTACTTC. Translation: CATSDFLGTGGLSETQYF.

V is TRBV12-3 or TRBV12-4 and J is TRBJ2-5; a possible D gene is TRBD2 (5 bases). V lost 6 bases and J lost 5, with 10 bases in between. The CDR3 is made up of 12 amino acids. The CDR3 DNA sequence: TGTGCCAGCAGGGGGAGAAGGGAGACCCAGTACTTC. Protein: CASRGRRETQYF.

The chain combines TRBV20-1 with TRBJ2-1; maybe TRBD1 (5 bases). The germline V gene has CDR1 DFQATT and CDR2 SNEGSKA (reference sequence). CDR3 length: 16 amino acids. The V gene lost 7 bases and the J gene lost 0 bases, with 19 bases spanning the gap. In nucleotides, the CDR3 is TGCAGTGTTACCAGCACCGTCCAGGGCTCCTACAATGAGCAGTTCTTC. This gives the protein CSVTSTVQGSYNEQFF.

There are a few counts of this clonotype. The rearrangement uses TRBV5-5 and TRBJ2-1; 7 bases are a match to TRBD2. CDR1 and CDR2 from the germline V gene are SGHKS and YYEKEE (reference sequence). Trimming cost V 0 bases and J 2 bases; bases outside gene matches: 8. This CDR3 is 17 amino acids long. As DNA, the CDR3 is TGTGCCAGCAGCTTGGCCGATCCGGGAGGAACCTACAATGAGCAGTTCTTC. Its protein is CASSLADPGGTYNEQFF.

This clonotype was recorded a few times. One end of the junction varies from germline; a read error may be responsible. J is TRBJ2-1 and V is TRBV14, with TRBD1 identical over 8 bases. This CDR3 has 15 amino acids. Germline V lookup: CDR1 SGHDN, CDR2 FVKESK. The DNA of the CDR3 is TGTGCCGGCAGCCAACGGGACAGGACCTACAATGAGCAGTTCTTC. This sequence encodes CAGSQRDRTYNEQFF.

This clonotype appeared many times. The gene calls are TRBV29-1 and TRBJ1-2; a possible D gene is TRBD1 (5 bases). The germline V gene has CDR1 SQVTM and CDR2 ANQGSEA. The V end lost 1 base, the J end lost 4 bases, and 19 bases lay between the germline ends. CDR3 size: 16 residues. The CDR3, as DNA: TGCAGCGTTGAAGTTGACGTTGCCGGGACCCCCTATGGCTACACCTTC. It codes for CSVEVDVAGTPYGYTF.